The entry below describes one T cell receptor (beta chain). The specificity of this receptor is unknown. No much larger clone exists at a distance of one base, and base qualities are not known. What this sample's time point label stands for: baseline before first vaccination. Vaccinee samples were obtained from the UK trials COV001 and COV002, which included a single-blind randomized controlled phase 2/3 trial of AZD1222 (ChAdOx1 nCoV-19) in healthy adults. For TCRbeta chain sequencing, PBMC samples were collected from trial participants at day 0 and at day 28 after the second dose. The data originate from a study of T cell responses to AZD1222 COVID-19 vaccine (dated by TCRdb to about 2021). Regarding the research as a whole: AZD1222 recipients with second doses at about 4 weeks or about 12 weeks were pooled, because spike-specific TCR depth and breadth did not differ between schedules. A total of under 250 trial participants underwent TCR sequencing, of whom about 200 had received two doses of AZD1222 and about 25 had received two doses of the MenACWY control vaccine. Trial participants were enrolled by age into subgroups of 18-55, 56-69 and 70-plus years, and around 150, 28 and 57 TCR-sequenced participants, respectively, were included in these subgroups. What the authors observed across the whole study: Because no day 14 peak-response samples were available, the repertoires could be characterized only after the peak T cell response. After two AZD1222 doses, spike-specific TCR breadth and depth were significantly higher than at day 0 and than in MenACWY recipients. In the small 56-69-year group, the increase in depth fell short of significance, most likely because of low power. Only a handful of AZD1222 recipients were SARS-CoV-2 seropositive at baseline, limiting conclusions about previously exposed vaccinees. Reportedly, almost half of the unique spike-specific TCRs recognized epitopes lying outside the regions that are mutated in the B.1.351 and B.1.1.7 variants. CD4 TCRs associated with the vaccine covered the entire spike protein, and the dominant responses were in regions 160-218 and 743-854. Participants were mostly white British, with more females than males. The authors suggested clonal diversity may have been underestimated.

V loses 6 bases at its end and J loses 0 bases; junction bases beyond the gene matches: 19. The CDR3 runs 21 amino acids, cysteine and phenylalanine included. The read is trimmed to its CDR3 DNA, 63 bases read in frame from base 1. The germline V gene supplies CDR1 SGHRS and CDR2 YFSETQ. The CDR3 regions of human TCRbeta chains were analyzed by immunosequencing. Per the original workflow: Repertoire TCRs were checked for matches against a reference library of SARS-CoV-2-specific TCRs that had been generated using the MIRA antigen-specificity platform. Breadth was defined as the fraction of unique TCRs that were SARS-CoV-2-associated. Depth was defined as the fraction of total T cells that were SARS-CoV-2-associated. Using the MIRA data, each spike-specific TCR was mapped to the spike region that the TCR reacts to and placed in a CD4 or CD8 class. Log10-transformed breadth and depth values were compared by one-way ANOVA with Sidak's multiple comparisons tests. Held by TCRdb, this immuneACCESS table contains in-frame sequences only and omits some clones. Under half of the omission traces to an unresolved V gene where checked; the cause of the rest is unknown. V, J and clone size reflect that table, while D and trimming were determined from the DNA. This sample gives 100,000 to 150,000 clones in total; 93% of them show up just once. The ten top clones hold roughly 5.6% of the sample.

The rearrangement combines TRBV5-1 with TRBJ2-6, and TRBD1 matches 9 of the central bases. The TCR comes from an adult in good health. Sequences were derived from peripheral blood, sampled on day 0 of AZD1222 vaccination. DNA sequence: TGCGCCAGCAATAAGGGACAGGGTAGGGTTCGAGACTACTCTGGGGCCAACGTCCTGACTTTC. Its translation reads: CASNKGQGRVRDYSGANVLTF.